There are a few counts of the clone carrying this T cell receptor (beta chain). The data belong to a study of response to subunit inactivated influenza vaccine. The germline V gene encodes CDR1 SGHTA and CDR2 FQGNSA. CDR3 size: 13 residues. V was pared by 4 bases and J by 4 bases, with 10 bases between. TCRdb re-called the RT-PCR reads through MiXCR, storing one row per CDR3 protein. The sample holds hundreds of thousands of distinct CDR3 sequences, about 11% seen once. These data were also filed under a second study, of T cells expressing NK-cell markers. That work contributes: For TCR beta, cDNA was produced by 5'RACE template switching with UMIs. The contribution of dominant NKG2C+ clonotypes to CD8+ T cells in six or seven donors was roughly 1.0-7.0%. Dominance of the CD3+CD56-NKG2C+ fraction by these clonotypes also held in a handful of donors.

The sequencing used PBMCs from blood, collected on the day of vaccination. V gene TRBV7-2 combines with J gene TRBJ1-1; no definite D call. This sequence originates from a man aged 50 or older who received an inactivated influenza vaccine. CDR3 nucleotides: TGTGCCAGCAGCTCCCTACCAGCCACTGAAGCTTTCTTT. Translation gives CASSSLPATEAFF.